The subject of this entry is one T cell receptor beta chain. No antigen is known for it. The data were taken from a study of beta chain features in type 1 diabetes. Turning to the study itself: Cell yields, age and gender were similar between patients and healthy donors.

Expressed TCRB transcripts got sequenced, as all isolated RNA was reverse transcribed. Around 3.57 million reads was the average for naive, central memory and regulatory T cell samples. Generated by immunoSEQ multiplex PCR, the TCRdb table keeps only in-frame clones and is missing some. Here the sample spans 640,000 or so clones, over 13% being singletons. Study-wide results and limits: A definitive answer on HLA type influencing TCRB rearrangement was not reached here. Among all four CD4+ subsets, Type 1 diabetes patients had TCRB CDR3s that were moderately but significantly shorter. Amplification by PCR could prefer shorter templates, with the same effect in patients and controls.

Germline V gives CDR1 MNHEY, CDR2 SVGAGI. The CDR3 length is 14 residues. V was cut by 6 bases and J by 0 bases, with 11 bases left in between. The chain links TRBV6-5 to TRBJ1-1; D remains ambiguous. Sequencing used naive CD4+ T cells from blood. The TCR sequence derives from a man younger than 30 with type 1 diabetes. In nucleotides, the CDR3 is TGTGCCAGCAGCCACGCACGGATGAACACTGAAGCTTTCTTT. As protein: CASSHARMNTEAFF.